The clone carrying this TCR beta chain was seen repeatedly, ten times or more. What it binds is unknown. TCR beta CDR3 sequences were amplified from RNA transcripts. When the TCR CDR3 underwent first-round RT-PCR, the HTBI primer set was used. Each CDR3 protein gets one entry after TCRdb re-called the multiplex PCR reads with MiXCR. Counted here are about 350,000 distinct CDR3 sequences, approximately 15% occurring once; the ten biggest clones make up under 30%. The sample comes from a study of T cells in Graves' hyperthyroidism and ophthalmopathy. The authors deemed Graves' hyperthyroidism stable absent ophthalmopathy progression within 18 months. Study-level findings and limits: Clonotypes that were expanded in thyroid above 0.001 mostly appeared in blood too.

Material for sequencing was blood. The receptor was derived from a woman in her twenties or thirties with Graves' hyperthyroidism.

The CDR3 DNA sequence: TGTGCCAGCAGCTTAGAGGCGGGAGTTGTCACCGGGGAGCTGTTTTTT. As protein: CASSLEAGVVTGELFF. The genes are TRBV7-6 and TRBJ2-2; 7 bases line up with TRBD2. V was pared by 1 base and J by 4 bases, with 6 bases of the junction left unmatched. Germline V gene sequence: CDR1 SGHVS, CDR2 FNYEAQ. The CDR3 has 16 residues.